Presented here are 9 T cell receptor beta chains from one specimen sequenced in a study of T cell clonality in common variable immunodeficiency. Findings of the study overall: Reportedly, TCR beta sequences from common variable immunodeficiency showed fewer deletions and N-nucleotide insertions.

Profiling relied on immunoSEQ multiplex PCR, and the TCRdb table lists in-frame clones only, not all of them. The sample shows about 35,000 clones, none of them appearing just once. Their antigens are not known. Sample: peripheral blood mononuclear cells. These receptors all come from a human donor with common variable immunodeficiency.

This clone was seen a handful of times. The part of the CDR3 DNA that was read is TGTGCCAGCAGTGGGGGACTAGCGGGAGATGCGGATACG. Its protein product is CASSGGLAGDADT. The complete CDR3 sequence is CASSGGLAGDADTQYF. V usage is TRBV6-1 and J usage is TRBJ2-3, with TRBD2 matching 14 bases. Coverage ceases 3 residues before the CDR3 finishes, and the germline J gene fills in the end. Germline CDR1 and CDR2: MNHNS and SASEGT. The ends lost 4 bases at V and 6 bases at J; junction bases unmatched: 6. The CDR3 extends over 16 amino acids.

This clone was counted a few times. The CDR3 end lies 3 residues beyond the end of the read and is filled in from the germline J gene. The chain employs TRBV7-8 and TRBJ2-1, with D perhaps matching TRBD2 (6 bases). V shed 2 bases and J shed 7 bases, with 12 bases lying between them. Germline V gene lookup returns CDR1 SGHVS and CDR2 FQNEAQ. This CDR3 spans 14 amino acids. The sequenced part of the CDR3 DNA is TGTGCCAGCAGCTTAACCGACCTAGCGAATGAG. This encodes CASSLTDLANE. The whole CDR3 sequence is CASSLTDLANEQFF.

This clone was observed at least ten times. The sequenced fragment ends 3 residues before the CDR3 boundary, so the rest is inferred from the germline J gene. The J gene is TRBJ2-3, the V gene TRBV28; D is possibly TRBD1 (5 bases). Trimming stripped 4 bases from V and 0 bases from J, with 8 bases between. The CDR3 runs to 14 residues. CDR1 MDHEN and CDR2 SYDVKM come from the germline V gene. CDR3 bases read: TGTGCCAGCAGTTCGCAGGGTAGCACAGATACG. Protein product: CASSSQGSTDT. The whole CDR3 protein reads CASSSQGSTDTQYF.

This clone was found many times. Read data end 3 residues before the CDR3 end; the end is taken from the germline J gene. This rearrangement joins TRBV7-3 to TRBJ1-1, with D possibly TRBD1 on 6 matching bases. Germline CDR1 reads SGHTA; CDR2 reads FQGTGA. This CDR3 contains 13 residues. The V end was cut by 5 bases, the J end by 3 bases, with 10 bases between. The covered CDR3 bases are TGTGCCAGCAGCACCAAGGGGGACACTGAA. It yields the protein CASSTKGDTE. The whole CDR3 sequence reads CASSTKGDTEAFF.

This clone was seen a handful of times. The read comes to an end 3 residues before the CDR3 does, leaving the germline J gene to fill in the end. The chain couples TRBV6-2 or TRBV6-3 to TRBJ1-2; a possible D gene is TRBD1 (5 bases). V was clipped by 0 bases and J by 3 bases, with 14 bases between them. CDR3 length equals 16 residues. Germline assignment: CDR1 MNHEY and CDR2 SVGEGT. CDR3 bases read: TGTGCCAGCAGTTACTCGAGGACACTACTCTACTATGGC. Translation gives CASSYSRTLLYYG. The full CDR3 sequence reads CASSYSRTLLYYGYTF.

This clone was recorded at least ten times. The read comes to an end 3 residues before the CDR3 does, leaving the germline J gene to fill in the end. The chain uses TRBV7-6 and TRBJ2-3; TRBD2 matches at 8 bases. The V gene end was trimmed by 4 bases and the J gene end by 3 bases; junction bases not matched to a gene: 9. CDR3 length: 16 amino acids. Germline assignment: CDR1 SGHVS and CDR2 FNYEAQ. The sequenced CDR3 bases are TGTGCCAGCAGCTCCTCCGTAGCGGGACCGACAGATACG. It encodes CASSSSVAGPTDT. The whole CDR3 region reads CASSSSVAGPTDTQYF.

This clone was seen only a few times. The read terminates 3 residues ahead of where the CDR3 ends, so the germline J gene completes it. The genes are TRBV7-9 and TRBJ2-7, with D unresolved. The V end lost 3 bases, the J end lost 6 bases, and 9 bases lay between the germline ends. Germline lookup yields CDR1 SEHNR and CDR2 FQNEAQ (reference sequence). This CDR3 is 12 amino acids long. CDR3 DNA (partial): TGTGCCAGCAGCTTTCCCGAAGGCGAG. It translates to CASSFPEGE. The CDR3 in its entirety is CASSFPEGEQYF.

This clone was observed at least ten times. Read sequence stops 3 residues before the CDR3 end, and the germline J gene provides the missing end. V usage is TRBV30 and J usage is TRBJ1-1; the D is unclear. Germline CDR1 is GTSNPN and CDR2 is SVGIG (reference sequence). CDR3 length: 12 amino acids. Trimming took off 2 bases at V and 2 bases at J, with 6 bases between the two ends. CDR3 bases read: TGTGCCTGGAGTCCCCCAAACACTGAA. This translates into CAWSPPNTE. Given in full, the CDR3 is CAWSPPNTEAFF.

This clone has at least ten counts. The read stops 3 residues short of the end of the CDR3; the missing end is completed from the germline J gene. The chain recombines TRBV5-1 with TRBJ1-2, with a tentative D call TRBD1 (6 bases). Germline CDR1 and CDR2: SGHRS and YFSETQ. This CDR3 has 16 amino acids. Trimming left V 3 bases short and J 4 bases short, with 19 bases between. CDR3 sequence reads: CASSSHTGGGGYGYTF. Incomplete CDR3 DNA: TGCGCCAGCAGCTCCCACACGGGAGGAGGGGGCTATGGC.